The clone carrying this TCR beta chain came up a few times. Its antigen is unknown. This specimen comes from a study of CD8+ T cells in alopecia areata. cDNA serving as the sequencing template came from extracted, reverse transcribed RNA. Profiling relied on immunoSEQ multiplex PCR, and the TCRdb table lists in-frame clones only, not all of them. Among roughly 60,000 clones listed, 44% were seen once. PBMC-derived CD4+ and CD8+ T cells were sorted. Broader study findings: Patients showed less clear TCR sequence sharing than mice, possibly partly because of HLA diversity.

The CDR3 sequence is 13 residues long. Looked up from germline, CDR1 is SQVTM and CDR2 is ANQGSEA. The V and J ends lost 6 bases and 8 bases, in that order; junction bases with no gene match: 10. The chain is built from TRBV29-1 and TRBJ2-1; 7 nucleotides align to TRBD2. The clonotype originates from a human donor with alopecia areata. Sequencing input: NKG2D-low CD8+ T cells sorted from blood. The CDR3 is CSVLSGMVDEQFF. Written as DNA, the CDR3 is TGCAGCGTCCTGAGCGGGATGGTCGATGAGCAGTTCTTC.